This T cell receptor beta chain was captured in a study of T cell responses to AZD1222 COVID-19 vaccine (dated by TCRdb to the early 2020s). For the study in its entirety: TCR sequencing was performed for about 250 trial participants, of whom 200 to 210 were given two doses of AZD1222 and around 26 were given two doses of MenACWY control vaccine. Trial participants were enrolled by age into subgroups of 18-55, 56-69 and 70-plus years, and about 150, 27 and 61 TCR-sequenced participants, respectively, were included in these subgroups. Summary of the overall study and its limitations: Because no day 14 peak-response samples were available, repertoires were characterized only after the peak T cell response. Nearly half of unique spike-specific TCRs reportedly recognized epitopes outside regions mutated in the B.1.351 and B.1.1.7 variants. Conclusions about previously exposed vaccinees are limited, since just 5 to 7 AZD1222 recipients were seropositive for SARS-CoV-2 at baseline. CD4 TCRs associated with the vaccine covered the entire spike protein, and the dominant responses were in regions 160-218 and 743-854. Most participants were white British and females outnumbered males, and the authors suggested that clonal diversity may have been underestimated. The 56-69-year group was small, and its depth increase did not reach significance, likely because of low power. A significant rise in spike-specific TCR breadth and depth was observed after two AZD1222 doses relative to day 0 and relative to MenACWY recipients.

Of note for this clone: It lacks a known antigen. Base quality data are lacking; no much larger clone is found one base away.

Including cysteine and phenylalanine, the CDR3 has 13 amino acids. Just the 39-base CDR3 DNA is kept, in frame starting at base 1. Trimming removed 3 bases from V and 3 bases from J, leaving 8 bases between the germline ends. Sequences SSHAT (CDR1) and FNYEAQ (CDR2) are obtained from the germline V gene (reference sequence). The CDR3 regions of human TCRbeta chains were analyzed by immunosequencing. In the paper's pipeline: TCRs in the repertoires were compared against a reference library of SARS-CoV-2-specific TCRs that had been generated with the MIRA antigen-specificity platform. Breadth meant the fraction of unique TCRs that were SARS-CoV-2-associated, whereas depth meant the fraction of total T cells that were SARS-CoV-2-associated. Each spike-specific TCR was assigned to its reactive spike region and to a CD4 or CD8 class using the MIRA data. Log10-transformed breadth and depth values were compared by one-way ANOVA with Sidak's multiple comparisons tests. In its TCRdb copy, this immuneACCESS table keeps in-frame sequences only and misses some clones. Where compared with another copy, unresolved V genes explain less than half of these, and the others have no known cause. Clonal size and the V and J genes are those of that table, whereas D and trimming came from the DNA. This sample holds 80,000 to 100,000 clones; approximately 86% were observed only once. The ten largest clones add up to approximately 10% of the sample.

The meaning of the sample's time point label: baseline before first vaccination. The treatment or condition label for this specimen denotes: meningococcal conjugate vaccine given as trial control. Vaccinee samples were obtained from the UK trials COV001 and COV002, which included a single-blind randomized controlled phase 2/3 trial of AZD1222 (ChAdOx1 nCoV-19) in healthy adults. Trial participant PBMC samples were collected at day 0 and day 28 after the second dose for TCRbeta chain sequencing. The TCR originated in an adult in good health. The starting material was peripheral blood, obtained on day 0 of MenACWY control vaccination. The rearranged segments are TRBV7-7 and TRBJ2-5; the D gene is not confidently resolved. The nucleotide sequence is TGTGCCAGCAGCTTGGACCGAAAAGAGACCCAGTACTTC. Its coded protein is CASSLDRKETQYF.